The rows below give T cell receptor beta chains drawn from one sample of a study of beta chain features in type 1 diabetes. The protocol was immunoSEQ multiplex PCR, while the TCRdb copy is restricted to in-frame clones and leaves out a portion. The table records fewer than 900,000 clones, 17% of them present only once. Sequenced input: naive CD4+ T cells from blood. These receptors all stem from a woman between 18 and 30 years old in good health. Both conserved end residues are part of each CDR3. D genes are given only for firm matches. Rows give clone size only sometimes, using once, few, many, or a class for an expanded clone.

clone_size,v_call,j_call,d_call,cdr3_aa,cdr3_nt
few,TRBV7-2,TRBJ1-3,TRBD1,CASSPDRVSGNTIYF,TGTGCCAGCAGCCCCGACAGGGTCTCTGGAAACACCATATATTTT
few,TRBV6-5,TRBJ1-1,TRBD1,CASSTGQGYKAFF,TGTGCCAGCAGCACGGGACAGGGGTATAAAGCTTTCTTT
few,TRBV10-3,TRBJ2-7,-,CAIRRGLAGSGPYEQYF,TGTGCCATCAGGCGGGGGCTCGCGGGGTCGGGCCCCTACGAGCAGTACTTC
once,TRBV27,TRBJ1-5,-,CASSQARSARGGQPQHF,TGTGCCAGCAGCCAGGCACGATCCGCCAGGGGCGGGCAGCCCCAGCATTTT
-,TRBV18,TRBJ2-1,-,CASSQSRDNEQFF,TGTGCCAGCTCACAAAGTAGGGACAATGAGCAGTTCTTC
few,TRBV5-4,TRBJ2-7,TRBD2,CASSRTSGRRYEQYF,TGTGCCAGCAGCAGGACTAGCGGGAGGAGATACGAGCAGTACTTC
-,TRBV23-1,TRBJ1-4,-,CASSRCQGRTNEKLFF,TGCGCCAGCAGTCGCTGCCAAGGCCGAACTAATGAAAAACTGTTTTTT
few,TRBV7-3,TRBJ2-3,TRBD1,CASSPSGQGSFTQYF,TGTGCCAGCAGCCCTTCGGGACAGGGGTCCTTTACGCAGTATTTT
-,TRBV11-2,TRBJ2-4,TRBD2,CASSLAGTSGRRNIQYF,TGTGCCAGCAGCTTAGCGGGGACTAGCGGGAGACGGAACATTCAGTACTTC
-,TRBV6-4,TRBJ2-1,-,CASTRESTNEQFF,TGTGCCAGCACGAGGGAATCTACAAATGAGCAGTTCTTC
few,TRBV18,TRBJ2-7,-,CASSPDYEQYF,TGTGCCAGCTCCCCGGACTACGAGCAGTACTTC
-,TRBV10-2,TRBJ2-1,TRBD2,CASRMGLAGAYNEQFF,TGCGCCAGCAGGATGGGACTAGCGGGGGCCTACAATGAGCAGTTCTTC
few,TRBV9,TRBJ2-2,TRBD1,CASTRTGRDTGELFF,TGTGCCAGCACCAGGACAGGGAGAGACACCGGGGAGCTGTTTTTT
few,TRBV7-9,TRBJ2-3,-,CASSSSAIPRLLSTDTQYF,TGTGCCAGCAGCTCGAGCGCCATCCCGCGACTACTTAGCACAGATACGCAGTATTTT
few,TRBV21-1,TRBJ2-1,-,CASSATLRDRAHNEQFF,TGTGCCAGCAGCGCAACCCTCCGGGACAGGGCCCACAATGAGCAGTTCTTC
-,TRBV6-5,TRBJ2-7,-,CASSPDWRRRQYF,TGTGCCAGCAGCCCGGACTGGCGGAGGAGGCAGTACTTC
few,TRBV9,TRBJ2-7,-,CASSAVPGVSGEQYF,TGTGCCAGCAGCGCGGTCCCAGGGGTCTCGGGCGAGCAGTACTTC
-,TRBV28,TRBJ2-1,-,CASSLSGPEQFF,TGTGCCAGCAGTTTATCGGGGCCTGAGCAGTTCTTC
few,TRBV2,TRBJ2-5,-,CASSSDQGLETQYF,TGTGCCAGCAGCAGCGATCAGGGGCTAGAGACCCAGTACTTC
few,TRBV9,TRBJ2-1,-,CASNPTGTLYNEQFF,TGTGCCAGCAACCCGACAGGAACCCTCTACAATGAGCAGTTCTTC
-,TRBV7-2,TRBJ2-7,TRBD2,CASSQGLAGSYEQYF,TGTGCCAGCAGCCAAGGACTAGCGGGGTCCTACGAGCAGTACTTC
-,TRBV19,TRBJ2-3,-,CATGLPEDTDTQYF,TGTGCCACTGGACTGCCTGAGGACACAGATACGCAGTATTTT
-,TRBV18,TRBJ1-5,-,CASSPGIRDQPQHF,TGTGCCAGCTCACCAGGTATCAGGGATCAGCCCCAGCATTTT
-,TRBV19,TRBJ2-2,-,CASSMGTASTNTGELFF,TGTGCCAGTAGTATGGGGACGGCATCTACGAACACCGGGGAGCTGTTTTTT
-,TRBV7-9,TRBJ1-1,-,CATIENRAEAFF,TGTGCCACCATCGAGAACAGGGCTGAAGCTTTCTTT
few,TRBV5-1,TRBJ2-3,TRBD2,CASSLERLAGGDTQYF,TGCGCCAGCAGCTTGGAAAGGCTAGCGGGAGGAGATACGCAGTATTTT
-,TRBV7-2,TRBJ2-7,TRBD1,CASSRTGGVRAYEQYF,TGTGCCAGCAGCCGGACAGGCGGTGTTAGGGCCTACGAGCAGTACTTC
few,TRBV5-1,TRBJ2-3,TRBD1,CASSFPGTGFSDTQYF,TGCGCCAGCAGCTTCCCCGGGACAGGGTTTTCAGATACGCAGTATTTT
few,TRBV19,TRBJ2-4,-,CASSITGTKNIQYF,TGTGCCAGTAGTATAACCGGGACGAAAAACATTCAGTACTTC
few,TRBV6-1,TRBJ1-1,-,CASRRGGGWTEAFF,TGTGCCAGCAGGAGAGGAGGTGGTTGGACTGAAGCTTTCTTT
few,TRBV2,TRBJ2-7,TRBD1,CASSEAGQTHNEQYF,TGTGCCAGCAGTGAAGCGGGACAGACCCATAATGAGCAGTACTTC
-,TRBV9,TRBJ1-1,-,CASSVDAVTEAFF,TGTGCCAGCAGCGTAGACGCGGTTACTGAAGCTTTCTTT
-,TRBV13,TRBJ2-7,TRBD2,CASSADPLGTTTSYEQYF,TGTGCCAGCAGCGCGGACCCCCTAGGGACTACTACCTCCTACGAGCAGTACTTC
-,TRBV25-1,TRBJ2-5,-,CASSEYRGGETQYF,TGTGCCAGCAGTGAATATCGCGGTGGAGAGACCCAGTACTTC
-,TRBV7-9,TRBJ2-1,-,CASSYPSGTRYNEQFF,TGTGCCAGCAGCTACCCCAGTGGTACAAGGTACAATGAGCAGTTCTTC
-,TRBV23-1,TRBJ2-3,-,CASSHQRVGTDTQYF,TGCGCCAGCAGTCACCAGAGGGTAGGGACAGATACGCAGTATTTT
few,TRBV12-1,TRBJ1-2,-,CASSPHLGQGYGYTF,TGTGCCAGCAGCCCTCACTTGGGACAGGGCTATGGCTACACCTTC
few,TRBV4-1,TRBJ2-4,-,CASSQEELAKNIQYF,TGCGCCAGCAGCCAAGAAGAACTAGCCAAAAACATTCAGTACTTC
-,TRBV27,TRBJ2-1,-,CASSHPPENNEQFF,TGTGCCAGCAGCCATCCTCCAGAGAACAATGAGCAGTTCTTC
-,TRBV7-9,TRBJ1-1,-,CASSLPWTAPGGTEAFF,TGTGCCAGCAGCTTACCCTGGACAGCTCCGGGTGGGACTGAAGCTTTCTTT
-,TRBV28,TRBJ2-6,-,CASSLPANSGANVLTF,TGTGCCAGCAGTTTACCCGCGAACTCTGGGGCCAACGTCCTGACTTTC
-,TRBV7-2,TRBJ2-7,TRBD2,CASSLAAGIFYEQYF,TGTGCCAGCAGTTTAGCAGCGGGAATTTTTTACGAGCAGTACTTC
few,TRBV4-3,TRBJ2-3,TRBD1,CARIGTAETDTQYF,TGCGCCAGGATTGGGACAGCCGAGACAGATACGCAGTATTTT
-,TRBV11-2,TRBJ2-7,-,CASSLQGYEQYF,TGTGCCAGCAGCTTACAGGGCTACGAGCAGTACTTC
-,TRBV19,TRBJ2-4,-,CASSILLAGPNIQYF,TGTGCCAGTAGTATTCTTTTAGCAGGCCCAAACATTCAGTACTTC
-,TRBV5-6,TRBJ1-5,TRBD1,CASSLADRGNQPQHF,TGTGCCAGCAGCTTGGCCGACAGGGGCAATCAGCCCCAGCATTTT
few,TRBV7-9,TRBJ2-1,TRBD2,CASSSDLWEREADEQFF,TGTGCCAGCAGCTCCGACCTGTGGGAGCGGGAGGCCGATGAGCAGTTCTTC
-,TRBV19,TRBJ2-7,-,CASSMAGLTYEQYF,TGTGCCAGTAGTATGGCGGGACTGACCTACGAGCAGTACTTC
-,TRBV6-5,TRBJ2-3,-,CASRFPGTDTQYF,TGTGCCAGCAGGTTTCCGGGCACAGATACGCAGTATTTT
-,TRBV7-9,TRBJ2-1,TRBD2,CASSLRGRLAGNNEQFF,TGTGCCAGCAGCTTAAGAGGGCGGCTAGCGGGAAACAATGAGCAGTTCTTC